This section outlines one T cell receptor (beta chain) sequence together with its context. Its antigen remains unknown. PCR primers comprised 60 Vbeta and 13 Jbeta primers. Profiling relied on immunoSEQ multiplex PCR, and the TCRdb table lists in-frame clones only, not all of them. The top ten clones hold around 2% of a sample with just over 150,000 clones, 84% of them seen once. The record originates from a study of cytomegalovirus exposure and HLA in healthy donors. Across the study: There were some 380 genotyped donors. Of these, 75% to 85% fell in the genetic ancestry cluster associated with self-reported Caucasian donors. The study, taken as a whole, reports: Relative to the roughly 700-donor mean, N-insertions were reportedly fewer in an Asian-associated ancestry cluster in a later analysis. The authors assumed roughly uniform sequencing depth across donors for presence/absence analyses. TCR beta chain V- and J-gene trimming was linked, in a later analysis, to a missense variant in DCLRE1C.

Trimming pared 0 bases from V and 4 bases from J, leaving 16 bases between. Per the germline V gene, CDR1 is SGHRS and CDR2 is YFSETQ. The CDR3 sequence is 16 residues long. The clonotype comes from a man aged 18 to 30 in good health and CMV-seronegative. The V gene is TRBV5-1, the J gene TRBJ2-5, with a possible D match to TRBD1 (6 bases). The sample comprised PBMCs. CDR3 loop: CASSLVDRRTGETQYF. As DNA, the CDR3 is TGCGCCAGCAGCTTGGTGGACAGAAGAACGGGAGAGACCCAGTACTTC.